This T cell receptor beta chain was obtained from a study of technical replicates of blood from a few donors. The repertoire was sequenced with immunoSEQ multiplex PCR; TCRdb's copy has only in-frame clones and lacks some. The sample records approximately 75,000 clones, roughly 95% being singletons. The sample comprised T cells isolated from PBMCs. The receptor's source is a human donor in good health.

For the CDR3, the DNA is TGCGCCAGCAGCTTGGAATATTCTTATGGCTACACCTTC. It codes for CASSLEYSYGYTF. The rearrangement links TRBV5-1 to TRBJ1-2; D not resolved. This CDR3 is built from 13 residues. Per germline, CDR1 SGHRS and CDR2 YFSETQ. The V end lost 0 bases, the J end lost 5 bases, and 8 bases lay between the germline ends.